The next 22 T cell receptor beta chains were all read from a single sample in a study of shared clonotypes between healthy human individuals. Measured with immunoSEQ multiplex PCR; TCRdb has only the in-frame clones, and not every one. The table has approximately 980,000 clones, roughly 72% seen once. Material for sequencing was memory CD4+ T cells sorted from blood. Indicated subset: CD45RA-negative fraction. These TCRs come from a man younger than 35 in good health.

CDR3 sequence: CASSMTSEVGEQFF. Written as DNA, the CDR3 is TGTGCCAGCAGCATGACTAGCGAGGTGGGTGAGCAGTTCTTC. This sequence joins TRBV5-4 and TRBJ2-1, with TRBD2 matching 8 bases. V trimming: 4 bases; J trimming: 9 bases; junction bases outside the gene matches: 9. The length of the CDR3 is 14 residues. CDR1 is SGHNT and CDR2 is YYREEE in the germline V gene (reference sequence).

CDR3 protein: CASSQRDGKANYGYTF. Here the CDR3 DNA reads TGTGCCAGCAGCCAGCGGGACGGGAAAGCTAACTATGGCTACACCTTC. The chain carries TRBV7-6 and TRBJ1-2, with D possibly TRBD1 on 5 matching bases. The CDR3 runs to 16 residues. The ends were cut back, 5 bases at V and 0 bases at J, with 16 bases in the middle. Germline V gene data show CDR1 as SGHVS and CDR2 as FNYEAQ.

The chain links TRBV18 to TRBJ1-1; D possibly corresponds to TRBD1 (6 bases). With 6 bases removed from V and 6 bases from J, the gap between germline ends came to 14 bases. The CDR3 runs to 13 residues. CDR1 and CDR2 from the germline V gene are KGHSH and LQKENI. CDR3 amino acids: CASSAIQGAEAFF. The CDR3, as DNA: TGTGCCAGCTCCGCTATACAGGGAGCTGAAGCTTTCTTT.

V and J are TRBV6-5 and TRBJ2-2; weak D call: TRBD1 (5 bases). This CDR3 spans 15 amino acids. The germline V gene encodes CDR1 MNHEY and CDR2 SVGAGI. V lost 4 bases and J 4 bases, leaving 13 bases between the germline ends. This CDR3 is CASSSPRTRTGELFF. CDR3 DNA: TGTGCCAGCAGTTCGCCTCGGACACGCACCGGGGAGCTGTTTTTT.

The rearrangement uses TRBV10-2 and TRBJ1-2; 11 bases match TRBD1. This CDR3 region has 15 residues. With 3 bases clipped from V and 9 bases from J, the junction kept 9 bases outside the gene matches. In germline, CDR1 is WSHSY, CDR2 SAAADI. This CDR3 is CASSDYGQGAPSYTF. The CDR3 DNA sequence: TGCGCCAGCAGTGACTACGGACAGGGGGCGCCTAGCTACACCTTC.

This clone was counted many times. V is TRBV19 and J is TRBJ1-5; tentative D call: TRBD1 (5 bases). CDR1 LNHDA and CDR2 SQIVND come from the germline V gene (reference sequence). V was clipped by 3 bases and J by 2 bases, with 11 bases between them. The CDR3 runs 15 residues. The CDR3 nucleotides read TGTGCCAGTAGTATCGAGGGGCGTCGCAATCAGCCCCAGCATTTT. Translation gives CASSIEGRRNQPQHF.

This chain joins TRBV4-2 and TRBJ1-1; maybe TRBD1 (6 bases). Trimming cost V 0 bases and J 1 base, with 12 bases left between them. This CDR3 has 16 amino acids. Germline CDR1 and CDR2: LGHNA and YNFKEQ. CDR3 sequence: CASSQDRGRKNTEAFF. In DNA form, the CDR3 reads TGTGCCAGCAGCCAAGACAGGGGAAGAAAGAACACTGAAGCTTTCTTT.

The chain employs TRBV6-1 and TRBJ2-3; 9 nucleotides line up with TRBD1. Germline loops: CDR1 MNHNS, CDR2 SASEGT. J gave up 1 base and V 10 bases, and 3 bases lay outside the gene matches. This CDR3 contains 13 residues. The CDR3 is CAIRTGGTDTQYF. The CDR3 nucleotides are TGTGCCATCAGGACAGGGGGCACAGATACGCAGTATTTT.

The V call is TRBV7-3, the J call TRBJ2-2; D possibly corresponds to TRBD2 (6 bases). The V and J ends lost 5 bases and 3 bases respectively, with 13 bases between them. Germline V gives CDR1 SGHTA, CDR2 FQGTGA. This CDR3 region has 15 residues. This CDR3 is CASSPSGLYTGELFF. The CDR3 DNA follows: TGTGCCAGCAGCCCCTCGGGACTTTACACCGGGGAGCTGTTTTTT.

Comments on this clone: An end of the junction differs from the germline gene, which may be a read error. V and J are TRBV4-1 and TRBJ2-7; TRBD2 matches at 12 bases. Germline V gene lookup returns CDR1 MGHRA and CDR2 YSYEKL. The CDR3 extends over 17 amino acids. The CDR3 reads CASSQGWRLAGDDEQCF. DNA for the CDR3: TGCGCCAGCAGCCAAGGGTGGCGACTAGCGGGAGACGACGAGCAGTGCTTC.

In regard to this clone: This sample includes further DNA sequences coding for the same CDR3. CDR3 in amino acids: CASSNRETQYF. CDR3 sequence (DNA): TGTGCCAGCAGCAACCGAGAGACCCAGTACTTC. V gene TRBV6-5 combines with J gene TRBJ2-5; D unresolved. The CDR3 has 11 amino acids. In germline, CDR1 is MNHEY, CDR2 SVGAGI. Trimming left V 6 bases short and J 4 bases short, with 6 bases between.

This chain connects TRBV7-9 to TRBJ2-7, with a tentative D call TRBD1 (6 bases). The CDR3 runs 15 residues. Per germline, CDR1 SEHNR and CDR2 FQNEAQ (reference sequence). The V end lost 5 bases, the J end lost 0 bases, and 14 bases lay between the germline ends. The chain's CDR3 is CASSRRQEASYEQYF. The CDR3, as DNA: TGTGCCAGCAGCCGGCGACAGGAAGCCTCCTACGAGCAGTACTTC.

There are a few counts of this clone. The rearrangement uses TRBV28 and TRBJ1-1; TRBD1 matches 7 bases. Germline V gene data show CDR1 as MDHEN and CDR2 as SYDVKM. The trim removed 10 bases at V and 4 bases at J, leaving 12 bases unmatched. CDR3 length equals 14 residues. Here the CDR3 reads CATFRDSRGTEAFF. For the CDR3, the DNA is TGTGCCACATTCCGGGACAGTCGCGGCACTGAAGCTTTCTTT.

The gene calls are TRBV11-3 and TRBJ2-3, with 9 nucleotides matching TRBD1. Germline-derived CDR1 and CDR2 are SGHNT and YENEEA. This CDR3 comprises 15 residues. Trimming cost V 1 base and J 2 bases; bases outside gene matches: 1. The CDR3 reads CASSLGDRDTDTQYF. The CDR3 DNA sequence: TGTGCCAGCAGCTTAGGGGACAGGGACACAGATACGCAGTATTTT.

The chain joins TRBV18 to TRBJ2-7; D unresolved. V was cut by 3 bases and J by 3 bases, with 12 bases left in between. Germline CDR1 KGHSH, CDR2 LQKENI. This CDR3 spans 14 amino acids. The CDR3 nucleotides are TGTGCCAGCTCACCCAGGCAGGCCAGCTACGAGCAGTACTTC. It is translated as CASSPRQASYEQYF. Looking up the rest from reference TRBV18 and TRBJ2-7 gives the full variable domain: NAGVMQNPRHLVRRRGQEARLRCSPMKGHSHVYWYRQLPEEGLKFMVYLQKENIIDESGMPKERFSAEFPKEGPSILRIQQVVRGDSAAYFCASSPRQASYEQYFGPGTRLTVT.

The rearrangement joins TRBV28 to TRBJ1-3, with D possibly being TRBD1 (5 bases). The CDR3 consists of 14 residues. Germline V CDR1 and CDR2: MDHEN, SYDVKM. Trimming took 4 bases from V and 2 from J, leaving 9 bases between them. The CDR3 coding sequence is TGTGCCAGCAGTTCGTCGGGGGCTGGAAACACCATATATTTT. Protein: CASSSSGAGNTIYF.

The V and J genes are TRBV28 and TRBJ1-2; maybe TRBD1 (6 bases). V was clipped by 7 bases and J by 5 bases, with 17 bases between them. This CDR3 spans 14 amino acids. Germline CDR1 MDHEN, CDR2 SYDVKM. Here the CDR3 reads CASKAAGAWYGYTF. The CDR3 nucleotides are TGTGCCAGCAAAGCGGCGGGGGCGTGGTATGGCTACACCTTC.

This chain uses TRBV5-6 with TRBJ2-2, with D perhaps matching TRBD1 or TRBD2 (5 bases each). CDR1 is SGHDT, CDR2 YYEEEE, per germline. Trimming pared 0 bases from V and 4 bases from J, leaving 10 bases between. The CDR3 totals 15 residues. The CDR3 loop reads CASSLVGVSTGELFF. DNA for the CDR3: TGTGCCAGCAGCTTGGTGGGGGTGAGCACCGGGGAGCTGTTTTTT.

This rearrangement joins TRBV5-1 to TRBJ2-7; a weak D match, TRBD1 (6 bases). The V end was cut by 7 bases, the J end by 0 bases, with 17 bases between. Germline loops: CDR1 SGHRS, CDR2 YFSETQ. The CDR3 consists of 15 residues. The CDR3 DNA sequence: TGCGCCAGCCGCGAGGGACCGGACAGCTCCTACGAGCAGTACTTC. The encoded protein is CASREGPDSSYEQYF. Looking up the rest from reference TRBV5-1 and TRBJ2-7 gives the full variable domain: KAGVTQTPRYLIKTRGQQVTLSCSPISGHRSVSWYQQTPGQGLQFLFEYFSETQRNKGNFPGRFSGRQFSNSRSEMNVSTLELGDSALYLCASREGPDSSYEQYFGPGTRLTVT.

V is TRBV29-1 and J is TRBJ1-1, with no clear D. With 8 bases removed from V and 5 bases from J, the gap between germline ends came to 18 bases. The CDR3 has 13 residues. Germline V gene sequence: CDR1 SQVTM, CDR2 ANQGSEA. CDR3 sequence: CSIRAGGGTEAFF. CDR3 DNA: TGCAGCATCCGAGCGGGCGGAGGAACTGAAGCTTTCTTT.

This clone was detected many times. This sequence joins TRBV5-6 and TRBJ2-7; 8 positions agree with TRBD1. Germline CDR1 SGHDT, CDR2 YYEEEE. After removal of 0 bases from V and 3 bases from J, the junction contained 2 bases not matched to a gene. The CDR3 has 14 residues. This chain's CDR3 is CASSLAGGNYEQYF. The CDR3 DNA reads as TGTGCCAGCAGCTTGGCAGGGGGCAACTACGAGCAGTACTTC.

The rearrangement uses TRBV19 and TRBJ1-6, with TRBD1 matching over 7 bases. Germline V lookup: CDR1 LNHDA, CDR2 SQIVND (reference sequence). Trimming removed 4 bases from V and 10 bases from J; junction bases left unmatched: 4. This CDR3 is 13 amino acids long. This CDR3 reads CASSTGQNSPLHF. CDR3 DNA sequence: TGTGCCAGTAGTACGGGACAGAACTCACCCCTCCACTTT.